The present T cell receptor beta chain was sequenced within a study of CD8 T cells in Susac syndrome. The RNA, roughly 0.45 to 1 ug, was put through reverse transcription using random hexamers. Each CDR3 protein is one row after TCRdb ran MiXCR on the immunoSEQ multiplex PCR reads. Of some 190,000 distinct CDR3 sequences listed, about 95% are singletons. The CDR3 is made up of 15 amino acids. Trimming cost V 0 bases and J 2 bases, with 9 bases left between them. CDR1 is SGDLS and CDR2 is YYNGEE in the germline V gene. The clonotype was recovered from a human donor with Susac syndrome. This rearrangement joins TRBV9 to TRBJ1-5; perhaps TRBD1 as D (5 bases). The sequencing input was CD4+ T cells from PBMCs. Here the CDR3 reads CASSVDGDGNQPQHF. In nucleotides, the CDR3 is TGTGCCAGCAGCGTAGACGGGGACGGCAATCAGCCCCAGCATTTT.